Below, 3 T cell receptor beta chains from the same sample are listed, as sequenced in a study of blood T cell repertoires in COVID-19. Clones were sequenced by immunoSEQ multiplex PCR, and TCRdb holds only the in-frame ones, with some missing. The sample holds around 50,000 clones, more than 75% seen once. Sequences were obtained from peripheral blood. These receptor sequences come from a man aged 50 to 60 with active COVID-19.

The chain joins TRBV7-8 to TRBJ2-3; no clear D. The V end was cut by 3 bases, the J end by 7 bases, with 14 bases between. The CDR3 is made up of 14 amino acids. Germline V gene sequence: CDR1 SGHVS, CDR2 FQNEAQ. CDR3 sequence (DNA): TGTGCCAGCAGCTTGACTCCTGGAGAGAATACGCAGTATTTT. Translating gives CASSLTPGENTQYF.

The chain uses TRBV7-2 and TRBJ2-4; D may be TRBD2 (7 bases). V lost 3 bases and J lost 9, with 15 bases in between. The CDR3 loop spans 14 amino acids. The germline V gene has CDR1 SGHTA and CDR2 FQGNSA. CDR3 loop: CASSLGRGAGIQYF. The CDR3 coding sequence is TGTGCCAGCAGCTTGGGTCGGGGGGCAGGCATTCAGTACTTC.

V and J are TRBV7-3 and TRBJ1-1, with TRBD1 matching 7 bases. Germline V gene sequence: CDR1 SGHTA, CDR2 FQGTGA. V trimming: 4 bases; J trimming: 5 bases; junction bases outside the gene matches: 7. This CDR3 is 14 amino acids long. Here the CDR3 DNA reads TGTGCCAGCAGCTCAACAGGGGAAGGAACTGAAGCTTTCTTT. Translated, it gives CASSSTGEGTEAFF.